The source of this T cell receptor beta chain is a study of T cell responses to AZD1222 COVID-19 vaccine. Findings and caveats of the study: Of spike-specific TCRs, nearly half reportedly target regions left unmutated in variants. Breadth and depth of Spike-specific TCRs rose after two AZD1222 doses. Donors, mostly white British, included more females; clonal diversity was possibly underestimated.

Assay: immunoSEQ multiplex PCR; the TCRdb copy retains only in-frame clones and omits some. The sample carries 130,000 to 150,000 clones, approximately 90% recorded once. Notes on this clone: Its cognate antigen is unknown.

V was trimmed by 5 bases and J by 9 bases, leaving 14 bases between them. The CDR3 consists of 13 residues. Sequences were derived from peripheral blood, sampled on day 0 of AZD1222 vaccination. This chain connects TRBV12-3 or TRBV12-4 to TRBJ1-5; D is ambiguous. The source of this sequence is an adult in good health. DNA for the CDR3: TGTGCCAGCAGTCCCGCCCGTGCTCGGCCCCAGCATTTT. Its translation is CASSPARARPQHF.